This passage covers 18 T cell receptor beta chains from one sample sequenced in a study of cytotoxic CD8 clonotypes in ibrutinib-treated CLL (dated by TCRdb to about 2021). Receptors were amplified or captured by the immunoSEQ multiplex PCR assay. Here the immuneACCESS table is served through TCRdb, limited to in-frame sequences with V and J called. Missing clones are a known gap in these copies; in checked studies unresolved V genes cover under half, and the rest lacks a known reason. The sample yields around 30,000 clones; 62% were counted once. The ten largest clonotypes hold 13% to 15% of the sample. Material: PBMCs, obtained before ibrutinib treatment. The source is a human donor with chronic lymphocytic leukemia.

This rearrangement joins TRBV6-1 to TRBJ2-7; perhaps TRBD2 as D (6 bases). The CDR3 covers 14 residues. Germline CDR1 reads MNHNS; CDR2 reads SASEGT. Trimming removed 8 bases at V and 0 bases at J, with 14 bases between. Written as DNA, the CDR3 is TGTGCCAGCGCGGAGGGGCCCCACTCCTACGAGCAGTACTTC. This codes for CASAEGPHSYEQYF.

The J gene is TRBJ2-7, the V gene TRBV12-5; TRBD1 aligns across 7 bases. The CDR3 spans 14 residues. From germline, CDR1 is LGHNT and CDR2 FRNRAP. Trimming took 6 bases from V and 2 from J; bases not matched to a gene: 7. The CDR3 region is CASGLGQPPYEQYF. Written as DNA, the CDR3 is TGTGCTAGTGGACTGGGACAGCCTCCCTACGAGCAGTACTTC.

Only one count was recorded for this clone. This sequence joins TRBV5-1 and TRBJ2-3; 10 nucleotides match TRBD2. The CDR3 is 16 amino acids. Trimming at V came to 0 bases and at J to 2 bases, leaving 3 bases not matched to a gene. CDR1 is SGHRS and CDR2 is YFSETQ in the germline V gene. This chain's CDR3 is CASSLVLAGNTDTQYF. The CDR3 coding sequence is TGCGCCAGCAGCTTGGTACTAGCGGGGAACACAGATACGCAGTATTTT.

The chain employs TRBV5-6 and TRBJ2-7; D gene uncertain. CDR3 length: 14 amino acids. V lost 1 base, J lost 0 bases, and 8 bases lay in between. Germline CDR1 and CDR2: SGHDT and YYEEEE. CDR3 region: CASSLTASSYEQYF. As DNA, the CDR3 is TGTGCCAGCAGCTTGACGGCCTCCTCCTACGAGCAGTACTTC.

This rearrangement joins TRBV5-5 to TRBJ1-2; 9 bases align to TRBD1. Germline values: CDR1 SGHKS, CDR2 YYEKEE (reference sequence). There are 15 residues in the CDR3. V shed 0 bases, J shed 4 bases, and the junction held 4 bases outside the gene matches. The CDR3 protein is CASSLVGTGIYGYTF. In nucleotides, the CDR3 is TGTGCCAGCAGCTTGGTTGGGACAGGGATCTATGGCTACACCTTC.

DNA of the CDR3: TGTGCCATCAGTGGATTTGATAGCGGGGGGGCGGCGGGAGAGACCCAGTACTTC. This codes for CAISGFDSGGAAGETQYF. The chain joins TRBV10-3 to TRBJ2-5; 11 bases match TRBD2. Germline assignment: CDR1 ENHRY and CDR2 SYGVKD. This CDR3 region has 18 residues. V lost 4 bases and J lost 4; bases outside the gene matches: 14.

The chain carries TRBV28 and TRBJ2-7; D not resolved. The CDR3 length is 12 residues. Germline V gene lookup returns CDR1 MDHEN and CDR2 SYDVKM. Trimming removed 4 bases from V and 4 bases from J, with 8 bases in between. The CDR3 sequence is CASSSYFYEQYF. DNA for the CDR3: TGTGCCAGCAGTTCTTACTTTTACGAGCAGTACTTC.

This clone was detected only once. The CDR3 region has the DNA TGTGCCAGCAGTTCATCCGGGACAGGGGATACCTACGAGCAGTACTTC. This gives the protein CASSSSGTGDTYEQYF. This chain connects TRBV28 to TRBJ2-7; 10 bases are shared with TRBD1. J gave up 2 bases and V 4 bases, and 8 bases lay outside the gene matches. From germline, CDR1 is MDHEN and CDR2 SYDVKM. There are 16 residues in the CDR3.

This clone was counted a few times. V is TRBV20-1 and J is TRBJ2-5, with TRBD2 as a possible D gene (5 bases). V dropped 6 bases and J dropped 5 bases, with 10 bases sitting between them. CDR1 is DFQATT, CDR2 SNEGSKA, per germline (reference sequence). This CDR3 region has 11 residues. CDR3 sequence: CSALSGETQYF. The CDR3 DNA follows: TGCAGTGCCCTCTCGGGGGAGACCCAGTACTTC.

A remark on this clone: A much larger clone differs from this one at a single base, so this may be a read error. This CDR3 is also generated by other DNA sequences in the sample. CDR3 sequence: CASSPQQDTGWSTDTQYF. Written as DNA, the CDR3 is TGCGCCAGCAGCCCCCAACAAGACACTGGTTGGAGCACGGATACGCAGTATTTT. The chain combines TRBV4-1 with TRBJ2-3; no definite D call. Per the germline V gene, CDR1 is MGHRA and CDR2 is YSYEKL. This CDR3 region has 18 residues.

The genes are TRBV2 and TRBJ1-3; D possibly corresponds to TRBD1 (5 bases). The V end lost 10 bases, the J end lost 2 bases, and 18 bases lay between the germline ends. This CDR3 is built from 15 residues. Germline loops: CDR1 SNHLY, CDR2 FYNNEI. Written as DNA, the CDR3 is TGTGCCACCGGACGTGGGGGTACCCCTGGAAACACCATATATTTT. It codes for CATGRGGTPGNTIYF.

This chain links TRBV28 with TRBJ2-1; no clear D gene. The CDR3 is 11 residues long. Germline V gene sequence: CDR1 MDHEN, CDR2 SYDVKM. V lost 11 bases and J lost 4, with 9 bases in between. The chain's CDR3 is CASADYNEQFF. CDR3 sequence (DNA): TGTGCCTCGGCGGATTACAATGAGCAGTTCTTC.

DNA of the CDR3: TGTGCCAGCAGCATACCTGGGACGGCGAGTGGAAACACCATATATTTT. Encoded protein: CASSIPGTASGNTIYF. This chain uses TRBV2 with TRBJ1-3; TRBD1 might be the D (5 bases). V was cut by 6 bases and J by 3 bases, with 18 bases left in between. Germline CDR1 SNHLY, CDR2 FYNNEI. The CDR3 length is 16 residues.

The rearrangement links TRBV11-2 to TRBJ2-5; D possibly corresponds to TRBD1 (6 bases). Deletions cut 5 bases from V and 2 bases from J, with 9 bases between. This CDR3 comprises 13 residues. The V gene's germline CDR1 is SGHAT and CDR2 FQNNGV. The DNA of the CDR3 is TGTGCCAGCAGCACCGGGACACAAGAGACCCAGTACTTC. Amino acid sequence: CASSTGTQETQYF. Variable domain in full (rest from reference TRBV11-2 and TRBJ2-5): EAGVAQSPRYKIIEKRQSVAFWCNPISGHATLYWYQQILGQGPKLLIQFQNNGVVDDSQLPKDRFSAERLKGVDSTLKIQPAKLEDSAVYLCASSTGTQETQYFGPGTRLLVL.

V is TRBV7-8 and J is TRBJ2-1; 7 bases fit TRBD2. The junction had 5 bases not matched to a gene; V was cut back by 0 bases and J by 6 bases. The CDR3 runs to 15 residues. Germline V gene lookup returns CDR1 SGHVS and CDR2 FQNEAQ. The CDR3 nucleotides are TGTGCCAGCAGCTTAGCGTTCCTAGCGGCCAATGAGCAGTTCTTC. It yields the protein CASSLAFLAANEQFF.

The DNA of the CDR3 is TGTGCCAGCGGACAGTATAGCAATCAGCCCCAGCATTTT. Residues: CASGQYSNQPQHF. The chain links TRBV2 to TRBJ1-5; a possible D gene is TRBD1 (6 bases). The V gene's germline CDR1 is SNHLY and CDR2 FYNNEI. This CDR3 is 13 amino acids long. The V gene lost 8 bases and the J gene lost 0 bases, with 8 bases spanning the gap.

The rearrangement links TRBV2 to TRBJ2-7; no clear D. V gave up 7 bases and J gave up 5 bases, with 9 bases separating them. Germline V lookup: CDR1 SNHLY, CDR2 FYNNEI. CDR3 length: 11 residues. The CDR3 coding sequence is TGTGCCAGCAAACGGGCGGACGAGCAGTACTTC. This encodes CASKRADEQYF.

V is TRBV29-1 and J is TRBJ2-5; TRBD2 agrees at 12 bases. CDR1 and CDR2 from the germline V gene are SQVTM and ANQGSEA. The ends lost 7 bases at V and 0 bases at J; junction bases unmatched: 6. This CDR3 is built from 15 residues. DNA of the CDR3: TGCAGCGGCCAAAGACTAGCGGGGGACCAAGAGACCCAGTACTTC. It encodes CSGQRLAGDQETQYF.